This T cell receptor beta chain was found in a study of blood T cell repertoires in COVID-19 (dated by TCRdb to 2018 to 2020). About the study as a whole: Collaborator samples came from the United States, Italy and Spain and covered acute and convalescent phases of COVID-19. Where available, HLA class I and class II types were taken from metadata supplied by the sample provider and were not determined by assay-based typing. Deeply sampled blood TCRbeta repertoires from subjects exposed to, actively infected with, or recovered from COVID-19 were included in the dataset. Sample metadata almost always included a de-identified subject ID, COVID-19 status, age in years and sex. The repertoires were released in a freely available public database intended as a resource for research on the immune response to SARS-CoV-2. Samples came from the ongoing ImmuneRACE study (first 160 participants) plus 1,254 subjects from 6 global collaborators. The material from the prospective study consisted of cDNA or gDNA derived from T cells, B-cell-depleted T cells, or PBMCs. Study-level results and caveats: The amount of clinical and demographic metadata varied by source and participant and was provided uncurated.

Comment on this clone: The antigen it recognizes is unknown. Qualities for individual bases were not recorded, and no much larger clone is one base off.

Trimming takes 2 bases from V and 9 bases from J, and the germline ends sit 14 bases apart. The germline V gene (reference sequence) yields SEHNR for CDR1 and FQNEAQ for CDR2. Measured from the cysteine to the phenylalanine, the CDR3 is 15 residues long. The entry retains the CDR3 DNA only, 45 bases that are in frame from base 1. Participants in the prospective study were enrolled through a virtual design, were aged roughly 18 to 100 years, and lived in approximately 25 United States geographic areas. To assign participants to cohorts, the prospective study relied on clinical history that participants themselves reported in a screening survey and a study questionnaire. ImmuneRACE Cohort 3 recovered participants were defined by two consecutive negative NP/OP PCR tests, healthcare professional clearance, or symptom resolution. Each participant in the prospective study had whole blood, serum and a nasopharyngeal or oropharyngeal swab collected by mobile phlebotomists. Additional blood draws and questionnaires over an approximately two-month period could optionally be provided by prospective study participants. Before DNA extraction, blood samples from the prospective study were shipped at room temperature or frozen.

TCRbeta CDR3 regions were amplified from genomic DNA by means of the immunoSEQ Assay, a bias-controlled multiplex PCR. The study's processing was this. The number of nucleated cells in each sample was estimated by amplification of reference gene primers within the assay. To quantify the absolute abundance of each unique TCRbeta CDR3 rearrangement, sequence reads were collapsed and filtered. For each sample, productive Simpson clonality was calculated as the square root of Simpson's diversity index over productive rearrangements. TCRdb took this table from immuneACCESS and kept in-frame rearrangements with V and J called. Such tables lack part of the clones; where checked against another copy, unresolved V genes explain under half of the gap, and the rest is unexplained. V, J and clone size are those of that table, while D and trimming were read from the DNA. This sample is represented by about 220,000 clones; 70% to 85% of them were singletons. Around 3.4% of the sample belongs to the ten largest clones.

Sequencing input: PBMCs or T cells enriched from blood (not recorded which). The receptor was isolated from a woman between 55 and 75 years old who had recovered from COVID-19. The receptor chain draws on TRBV7-9 and TRBJ1-6; a tentative D match to TRBD1 spans 5 bases. The bases read TGTGCCAGCAGCTTACTCGGCCAGGGATTTTCACCCCTCCACTTT. This translates into CASSLLGQGFSPLHF. The reference TRBV7-9 and TRBJ1-6 proteins fill in what lies around the CDR3, so the full variable domain reads DTGVSQNPRHKITKRGQNVTFRCDPISEHNRLYWYRQTLGQGPEFLTYFQNEAQLEKSRLLSDRFSAERPKGSFSTLEIQRTEQGDSAMYLCASSLLGQGFSPLHFGNGTRLTVT.